This T cell receptor beta chain was recovered during a study of CD8+ T cells in alopecia areata. The overall study: Treated individuals took tofacitinib by mouth, 5 to 10 mg twice daily.

The authors extracted RNA and reverse transcribed it into cDNA as the sequencing template. Produced via immunoSEQ multiplex PCR; TCRdb's table is partial and in-frame only. The sample has 150,000 to 200,000 clones, 65% to 75% seen once; the top ten hold roughly 10%. From germline, CDR1 is SGHRS and CDR2 YFSETQ. The CDR3 covers 9 residues. Peripheral blood and lesional scalp punch biopsies were taken from alopecia areata patients. This clone showed up just a few times. Its target is unknown. The junction departs from the called germline gene at one end, perhaps through a read error. Broader study findings: Lesional tissue from the scalp (especially in alopecia totalis/universalis) showed higher clonality than normal scalp.

The genes are TRBV5-1 and TRBJ1-1; D gene uncertain. The origin of this receptor is a human donor with alopecia areata. The sample was CD8+ T cells sorted from blood, taken at week 0. CDR3 protein: CASMYLDSF. The CDR3 nucleotides read TGCGCCAGCATGTATCTCGATTCATTT.